What follows are 5 T cell receptor beta chains derived from one specimen sequenced in a study of shared clonotypes between healthy human individuals. CD45RO-negative CD8 cells positively selected for CCR7 made up the naive population, which excluded terminally differentiated effector memory CD45RA+ cells. Repertoires were generated with immunoSEQ multiplex PCR, while TCRdb's copy carries only in-frame clones and drops some. This repertoire shows about 2 million clones, approximately 95% found once; its top ten account for 0.9% to 1.4%. The sample comprised naive CD8+ T cells sorted from blood. The receptors come from a man younger than 35 in good health.

The V call is TRBV27, the J call TRBJ1-2; no clear D. The CDR3 length is 13 residues. Germline CDR1 and CDR2: MNHEY and SMNVEV (reference sequence). V was trimmed by 7 bases and J by 2 bases, leaving 11 bases between them. Here the CDR3 reads CASNSGSNYGYTF. For the CDR3, the DNA is TGTGCCAGCAATTCAGGCAGCAACTATGGCTACACCTTC.

CDR3 nucleotide sequence: TGTGCCAGCAGCAACCCGGGGGGAGAGCAGTACTTC. Its translation is CASSNPGGEQYF. This chain joins TRBV7-2 and TRBJ2-7, with TRBD2 matching 7 bases. The V segment lost 5 bases and the J segment 7 bases; nucleotides outside the gene matches: 5. The CDR3 runs to 12 residues. CDR1 and CDR2 from the germline V gene are SGHTA and FQGNSA.

Concerning this clone: The sample contains more than one DNA sequence encoding this CDR3. The V gene is TRBV2, the J gene TRBJ2-7; 13 nucleotides match TRBD2. V lost 6 bases to trimming and J lost 6 bases; unmatched junction nucleotides: 8. The germline gives CDR1 SNHLY, CDR2 FYNNEI. This CDR3 comprises 15 residues. The CDR3 spells CASSQRTSGRSEQYF. CDR3 in DNA: TGTGCCAGCAGCCAAAGGACTAGCGGGAGAAGCGAGCAGTACTTC.

The chain uses TRBV9 and TRBJ2-7; 13 bases match TRBD2. Germline V gene lookup returns CDR1 SGDLS and CDR2 YYNGEE. The CDR3 covers 18 residues. J gave up 7 bases and V 0 bases, and 13 bases lay outside the gene matches. CDR3 sequence: CASSVEGVSGLAGVEQYF. Here the CDR3 DNA reads TGTGCCAGCAGCGTAGAAGGAGTTTCAGGACTAGCGGGAGTTGAGCAGTACTTC. The full variable domain, rest sourced from reference TRBV9 and TRBJ2-7, is DSGVTQTPKHLITATGQRVTLRCSPRSGDLSVYWYQQSLDQGLQFLIQYYNGEERAKGNILERFSAQQFPDLHSELNLSSLELGDSALYFCASSVEGVSGLAGVEQYFGPGTRLTVT.

The V gene is TRBV27, the J gene TRBJ2-5; TRBD1 matches at 9 bases. The CDR3 covers 14 residues. Per germline, CDR1 MNHEY and CDR2 SMNVEV (reference sequence). V was clipped by 4 bases and J by 5 bases; unmatched bases: 5. This CDR3 is CASSYRQGEETQYF. CDR3 DNA sequence: TGTGCCAGCAGTTACCGACAGGGGGAGGAGACCCAGTACTTC.